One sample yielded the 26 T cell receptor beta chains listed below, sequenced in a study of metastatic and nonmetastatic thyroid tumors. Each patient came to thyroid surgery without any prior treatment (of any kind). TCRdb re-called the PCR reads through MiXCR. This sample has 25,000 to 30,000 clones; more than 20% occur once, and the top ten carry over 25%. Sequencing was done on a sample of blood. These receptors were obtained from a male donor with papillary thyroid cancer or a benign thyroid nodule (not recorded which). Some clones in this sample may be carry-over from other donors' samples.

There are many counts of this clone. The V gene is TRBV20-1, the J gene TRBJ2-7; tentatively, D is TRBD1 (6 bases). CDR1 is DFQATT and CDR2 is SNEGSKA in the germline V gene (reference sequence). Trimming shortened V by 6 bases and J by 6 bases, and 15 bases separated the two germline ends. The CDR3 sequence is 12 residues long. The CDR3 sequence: CSARGQLREQYF. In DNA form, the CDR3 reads TGCAGTGCCAGGGGCCAGTTACGCGAGCAGTACTTC.

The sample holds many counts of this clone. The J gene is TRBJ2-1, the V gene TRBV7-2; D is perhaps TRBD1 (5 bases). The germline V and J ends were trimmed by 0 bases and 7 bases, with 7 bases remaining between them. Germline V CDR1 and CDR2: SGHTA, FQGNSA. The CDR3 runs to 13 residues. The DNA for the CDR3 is TGTGCCAGCAGCTTAGCACAGGATAATGAGCAGTTCTTC. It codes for CASSLAQDNEQFF.

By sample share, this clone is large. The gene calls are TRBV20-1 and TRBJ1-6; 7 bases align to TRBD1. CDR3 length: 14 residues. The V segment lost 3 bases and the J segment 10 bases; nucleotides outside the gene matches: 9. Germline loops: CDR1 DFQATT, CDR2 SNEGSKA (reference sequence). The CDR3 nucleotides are TGCAGTGCTAGCGATACCAGGGACAGCTCACCCCTCCACTTT. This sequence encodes CSASDTRDSSPLHF.

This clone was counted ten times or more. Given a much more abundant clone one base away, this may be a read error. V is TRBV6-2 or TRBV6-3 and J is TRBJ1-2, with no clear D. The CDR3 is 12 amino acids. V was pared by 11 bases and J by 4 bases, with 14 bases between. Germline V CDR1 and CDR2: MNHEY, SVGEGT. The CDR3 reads CACAAEAYGYTF. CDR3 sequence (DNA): TGTGCCTGCGCCGCGGAGGCCTATGGCTACACCTTC.

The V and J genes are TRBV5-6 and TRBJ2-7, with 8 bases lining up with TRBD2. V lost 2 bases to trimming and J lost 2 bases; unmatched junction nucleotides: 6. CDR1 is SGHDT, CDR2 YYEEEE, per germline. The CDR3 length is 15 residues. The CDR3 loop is CASSFFTGGTYEQYF. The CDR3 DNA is TGTGCCAGCAGCTTCTTCACGGGAGGGACCTACGAGCAGTACTTC. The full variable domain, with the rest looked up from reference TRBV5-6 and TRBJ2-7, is DAGVTQSPTHLIKTRGQQVTLRCSPKSGHDTVSWYQQALGQGPQFIFQYYEEEERQRGNFPDRFSGHQFPNYSSELNVNALLLGDSALYLCASSFFTGGTYEQYFGPGTRLTVT.

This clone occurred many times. CDR3 in amino acids: CASSVGPYEQYF. The CDR3 nucleotides read TGTGCCAGCAGCGTGGGTCCTTACGAGCAGTACTTC. V is TRBV9 and J is TRBJ2-7; D gene ambiguous. Germline loops: CDR1 SGDLS, CDR2 YYNGEE. Trimming removed 2 bases at V and 4 bases at J, with 7 bases between. CDR3 length equals 12 residues.

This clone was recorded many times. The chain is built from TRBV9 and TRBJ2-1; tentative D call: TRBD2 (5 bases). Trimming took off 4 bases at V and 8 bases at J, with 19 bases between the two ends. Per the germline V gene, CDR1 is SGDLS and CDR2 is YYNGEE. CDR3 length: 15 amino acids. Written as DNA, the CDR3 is TGTGCCAGCAGCCCCCCCCGGGATGGCGGTGATGAGCAGTTCTTC. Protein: CASSPPRDGGDEQFF.

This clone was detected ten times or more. The chain's CDR3 is CAGGQTGETQYF. In nucleotides, the CDR3 is TGTGCCGGGGGCCAAACGGGAGAGACCCAGTACTTC. The chain has TRBV2 and TRBJ2-5; maybe TRBD1 (6 bases). CDR3 size: 12 residues. Per the germline V gene, CDR1 is SNHLY and CDR2 is FYNNEI. The V gene lost 11 bases and the J gene lost 4 bases, with 14 bases spanning the gap.

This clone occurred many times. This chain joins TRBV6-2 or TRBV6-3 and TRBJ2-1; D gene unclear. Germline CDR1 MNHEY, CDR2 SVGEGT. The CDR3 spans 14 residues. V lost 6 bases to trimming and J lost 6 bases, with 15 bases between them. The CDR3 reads CASSRPPKGNEQFF. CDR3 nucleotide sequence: TGTGCCAGCAGCAGACCCCCGAAGGGCAATGAGCAGTTCTTC.

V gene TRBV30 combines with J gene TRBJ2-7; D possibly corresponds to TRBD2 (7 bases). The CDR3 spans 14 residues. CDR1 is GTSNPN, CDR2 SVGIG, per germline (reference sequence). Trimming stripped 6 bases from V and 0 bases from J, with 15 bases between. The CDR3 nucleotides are TGTGCCTGCAACCGGGGGGCAGACTCCTACGAGCAGTACTTC. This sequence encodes CACNRGADSYEQYF.

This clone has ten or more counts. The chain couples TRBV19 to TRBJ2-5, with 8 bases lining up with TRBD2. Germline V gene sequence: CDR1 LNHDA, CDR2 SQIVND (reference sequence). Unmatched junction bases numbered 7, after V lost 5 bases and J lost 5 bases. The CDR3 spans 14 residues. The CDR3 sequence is CASSVIAGPETQYF. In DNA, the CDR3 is TGTGCCAGTAGTGTAATAGCGGGACCTGAGACCCAGTACTTC.

CDR3 in amino acids: CSARDQGLEADTQYF. The CDR3 nucleotides read TGCAGTGCTAGAGATCAAGGACTAGAGGCAGATACGCAGTATTTT. The chain uses TRBV20-1 and TRBJ2-3; 7 bases agree with TRBD2. Germline V lookup: CDR1 DFQATT, CDR2 SNEGSKA (reference sequence). The ends lost 0 bases at V and 4 bases at J; junction bases unmatched: 7. The CDR3 consists of 15 residues.

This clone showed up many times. As DNA, the CDR3 is TGCAGTGCTAGAGAATCCGGGACAGTTCTCGATGGCTACACCTTC. Amino acids: CSARESGTVLDGYTF. The chain links TRBV20-1 to TRBJ1-2, with 7 bases lining up with TRBD1. The ends lost 0 bases at V and 6 bases at J; junction bases unmatched: 10. CDR1 and CDR2 (germline): DFQATT, SNEGSKA (reference sequence). The length of the CDR3 is 15 residues.

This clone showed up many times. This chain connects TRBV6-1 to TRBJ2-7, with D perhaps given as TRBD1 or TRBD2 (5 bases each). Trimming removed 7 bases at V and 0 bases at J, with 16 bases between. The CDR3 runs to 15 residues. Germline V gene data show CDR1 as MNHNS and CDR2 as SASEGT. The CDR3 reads CASISRDGPSYEQYF. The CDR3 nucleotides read TGTGCCAGCATTAGCCGGGACGGGCCCTCCTACGAGCAGTACTTC.

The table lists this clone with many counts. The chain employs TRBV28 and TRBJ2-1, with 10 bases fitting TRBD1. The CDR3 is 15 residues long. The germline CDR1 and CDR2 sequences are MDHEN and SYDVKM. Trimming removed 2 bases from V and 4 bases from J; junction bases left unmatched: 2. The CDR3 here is CASSLLGQGYNEQFF. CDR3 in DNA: TGTGCCAGCAGTTTACTGGGACAGGGGTACAATGAGCAGTTCTTC.

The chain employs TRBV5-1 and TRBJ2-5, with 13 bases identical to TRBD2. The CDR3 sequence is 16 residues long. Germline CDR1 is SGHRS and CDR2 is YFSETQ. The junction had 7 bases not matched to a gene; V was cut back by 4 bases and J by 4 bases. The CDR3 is CASSPGLAGVGETQYF. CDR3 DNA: TGCGCCAGCAGCCCAGGACTAGCGGGAGTGGGAGAGACCCAGTACTTC.

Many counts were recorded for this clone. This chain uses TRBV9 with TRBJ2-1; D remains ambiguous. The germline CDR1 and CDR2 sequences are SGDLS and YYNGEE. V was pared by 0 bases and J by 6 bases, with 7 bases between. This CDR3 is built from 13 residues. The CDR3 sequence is CASSVGGGNEQFF. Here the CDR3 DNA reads TGTGCCAGCAGCGTAGGAGGCGGCAATGAGCAGTTCTTC.

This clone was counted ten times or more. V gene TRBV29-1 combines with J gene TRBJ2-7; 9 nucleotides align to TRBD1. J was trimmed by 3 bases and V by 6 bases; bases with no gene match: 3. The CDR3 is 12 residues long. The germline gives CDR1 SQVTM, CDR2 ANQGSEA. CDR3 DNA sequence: TGCAGCGTCGGACAGGGGTTCTACGAGCAGTACTTC. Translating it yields CSVGQGFYEQYF.

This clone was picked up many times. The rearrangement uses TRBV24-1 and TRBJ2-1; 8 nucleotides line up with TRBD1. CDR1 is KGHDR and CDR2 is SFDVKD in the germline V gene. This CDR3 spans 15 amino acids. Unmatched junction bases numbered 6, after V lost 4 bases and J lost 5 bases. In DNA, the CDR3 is TGTGCCACCAGTGACTCGGGACAGGACCACAATGAGCAGTTCTTC. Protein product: CATSDSGQDHNEQFF.

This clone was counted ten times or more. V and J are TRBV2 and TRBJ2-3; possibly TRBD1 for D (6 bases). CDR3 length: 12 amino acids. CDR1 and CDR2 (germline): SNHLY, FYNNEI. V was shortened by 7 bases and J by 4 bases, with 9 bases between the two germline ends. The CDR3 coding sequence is TGTGCCAGCAAACAGGGCCCAGATACGCAGTATTTT. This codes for CASKQGPDTQYF.

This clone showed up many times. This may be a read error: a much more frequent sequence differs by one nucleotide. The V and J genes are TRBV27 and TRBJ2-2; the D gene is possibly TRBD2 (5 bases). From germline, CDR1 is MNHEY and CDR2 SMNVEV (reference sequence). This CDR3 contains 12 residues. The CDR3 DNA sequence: TGTGCCAGCAGTCCCAACACCGGGGAGCTGTCTTTT. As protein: CASSPNTGELSF.

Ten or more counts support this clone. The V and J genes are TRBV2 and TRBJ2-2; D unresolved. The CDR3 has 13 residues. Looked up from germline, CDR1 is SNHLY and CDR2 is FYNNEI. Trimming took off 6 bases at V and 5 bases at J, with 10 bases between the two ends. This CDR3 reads CASSPQGTGELFF. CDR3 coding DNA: TGTGCCAGCAGCCCTCAAGGGACCGGGGAGCTGTTTTTT.

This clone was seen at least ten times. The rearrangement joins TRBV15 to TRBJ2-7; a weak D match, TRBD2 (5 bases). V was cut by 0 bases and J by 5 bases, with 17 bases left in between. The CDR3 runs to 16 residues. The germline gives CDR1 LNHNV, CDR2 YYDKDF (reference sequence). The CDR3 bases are TGTGCCACCAGCAGAGAATTGGCCGGGGAAAGGAACGAGCAGTACTTC. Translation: CATSRELAGERNEQYF. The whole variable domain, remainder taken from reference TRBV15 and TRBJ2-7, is DAMVIQNPRYQVTQFGKPVTLSCSQTLNHNVMYWYQQKSSQAPKLLFHYYDKDFNNEADTPDNFQSRRPNTSFCFLDIRSPGLGDTAMYLCATSRELAGERNEQYFGPGTRLTVT.

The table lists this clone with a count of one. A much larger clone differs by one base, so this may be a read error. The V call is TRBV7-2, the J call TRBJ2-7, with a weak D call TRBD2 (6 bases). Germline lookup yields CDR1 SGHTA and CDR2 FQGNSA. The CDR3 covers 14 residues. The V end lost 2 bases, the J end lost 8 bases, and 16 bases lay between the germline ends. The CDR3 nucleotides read TGTGCCAGCAGCTTATCTGGGACTGGATACAAGCAGTACTTC. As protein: CASSLSGTGYKQYF.

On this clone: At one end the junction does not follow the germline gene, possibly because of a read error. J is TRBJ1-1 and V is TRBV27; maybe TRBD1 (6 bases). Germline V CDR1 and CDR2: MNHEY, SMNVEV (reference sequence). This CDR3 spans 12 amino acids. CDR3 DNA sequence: TGTGCCAGCAGCCTGGGGGGCTCTGAACCTTTCTTT. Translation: CASSLGGSEPFF.

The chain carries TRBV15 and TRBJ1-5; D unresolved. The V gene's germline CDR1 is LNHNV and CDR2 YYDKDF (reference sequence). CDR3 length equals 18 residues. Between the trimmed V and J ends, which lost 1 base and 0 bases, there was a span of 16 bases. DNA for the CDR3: TGTGCCACCAGCAGAGTTATGTTGCGGCGATATAGCAATCAGCCCCAGCATTTT. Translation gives CATSRVMLRRYSNQPQHF.